This T cell receptor (beta chain) appears in the sequencing data of a study of CXCR3-negative and CXCR3-positive naive CD8 T cells. From germline, CDR1 is LNHDA and CDR2 SQIVND (reference sequence). The CDR3 runs to 13 residues. Study-wide results and limits: Against CXCR3-negative naive cells, CXCR3-positive naive cells showed more hydrophobic TRB CDR3s. Most assays were run on fresh PBMCs (CXCR3 expression partially decreased after cryopreservation).

Phenotypically, naive CD8+ T cells corresponded to CD45RO-CCR7+CD27+CD95-. The libraries of TRB cDNA were constructed through 5' RACE using UMI labels. TCRdb reprocessed the 5' RACE reads; each CDR3 protein has one entry and no DNA is given. The table for this sample gives about 130,000 distinct CDR3 sequences. Points on this clonotype: Its specificity is unknown.

The chain joins TRBV19 to TRBJ1-6; with no DNA, the TCRdb D assignment of TRBD1 cannot be verified. The sequenced sample was naive CXCR3+ CD8+ T cells from blood. Subset: CD45RO-CCR7+CD27+CD95- naive CD8+ T cells expressing CXCR3 (TNR3+). This receptor was taken from a human donor in good health. Some clones in this sample may be carry-over from other donors' samples. The CDR3 loop is CASSIGGVSPLHF.